A single sample gave rise to the 8 T cell receptor beta chains below, sequenced in a study of regulatory T cells in long-lasting Graves disease. In building TCR beta libraries, iRepertoire HTBI primers were used together with Arm-PCR of CDR3 regions. TCRdb re-derived calls from the multiplex PCR reads in MiXCR, one entry per CDR3 protein. The sample contains about 310,000 distinct CDR3 sequences, around 23% of which appear only once. Stated time point: persistent/refractory GD, antithyroid drugs over 5 years with positive TRAb. PBMC-derived RNA was used for the TCR library. Specimen: peripheral blood mononuclear cells (PBMCs), collected when the disease was refractory, from a patient treated with antithyroid drugs. Receptors originate from a female donor with Graves disease.

V and J are TRBV28 and TRBJ1-2; D is ambiguous. Germline loops: CDR1 MDHEN, CDR2 SYDVKM. The V end was cut by 10 bases, the J end by 7 bases, with 7 bases between. The CDR3 runs 9 residues. The CDR3 spells CAIYGGYTF. The CDR3 DNA reads as TGTGCCATCTATGGTGGCTACACCTTC.

The rearrangement joins TRBV5-6 to TRBJ2-5; TRBD2 agrees at 9 bases. In germline, CDR1 is SGHDT, CDR2 YYEEEE. V gave up 4 bases and J gave up 5 bases; unmatched junction bases: 3. CDR3 size: 13 residues. The CDR3, as DNA: TGTGCCAGCAGCGCGGGGGGGATCGAGACCCAGTACTTC. Translated, it gives CASSAGGIETQYF. Full variable domain (rest looked up from reference TRBV5-6 and TRBJ2-5): DAGVTQSPTHLIKTRGQQVTLRCSPKSGHDTVSWYQQALGQGPQFIFQYYEEEERQRGNFPDRFSGHQFPNYSSELNVNALLLGDSALYLCASSAGGIETQYFGPGTRLLVL.

V is TRBV5-1 and J is TRBJ2-6, with TRBD2 as a possible D gene (5 bases). Trimming pared 0 bases from V and 6 bases from J, leaving 10 bases between. This CDR3 region has 15 residues. Germline V lookup: CDR1 SGHRS, CDR2 YFSETQ. The CDR3 bases are TGCGCCAGCAGCTTGGGAGGGAATCTGGCCAACGTCCTGACTTTC. Protein sequence: CASSLGGNLANVLTF.

In this sample, this clonotype turned up a few times. The V gene is TRBV28, the J gene TRBJ1-5, with a possible D match to TRBD1 (6 bases). Between the trimmed V and J ends, which lost 4 bases and 0 bases, there was a span of 22 bases. The CDR3 covers 19 residues. Per the germline V gene, CDR1 is MDHEN and CDR2 is SYDVKM. This CDR3 is CASSSSTGEARYSNQPQHF. The CDR3 nucleotides read TGTGCCAGCAGTTCATCGACAGGCGAAGCTCGTTATAGCAATCAGCCCCAGCATTTT.

This clonotype occurred many times. The chain carries TRBV7-9 and TRBJ1-1; 7 bases map to TRBD1. CDR1 SEHNR and CDR2 FQNEAQ come from the germline V gene (reference sequence). Trimming at V came to 5 bases and at J to 4 bases, leaving 16 bases not matched to a gene. The CDR3 is made up of 17 amino acids. Written as DNA, the CDR3 is TGTGCCAGCAGCCCCCCCAAGCCACAGGGGAAGGGCACTGAAGCTTTCTTT. It is translated as CASSPPKPQGKGTEAFF.

In this sample, this clonotype turned up many times. V and J are TRBV28 and TRBJ2-7; 9 bases line up with TRBD1. V was clipped by 6 bases and J by 0 bases; unmatched bases: 6. Germline lookup yields CDR1 MDHEN and CDR2 SYDVKM. The CDR3 length is 15 residues. CDR3 sequence reads: CASRTGGLSSYEQYF. The CDR3 DNA is TGTGCCAGCAGAACAGGGGGCCTAAGCTCCTACGAGCAGTACTTC.

The table lists this clonotype with many counts. V usage is TRBV5-5 and J usage is TRBJ1-2, with 11 bases that match TRBD1. The CDR3 has 15 amino acids. Trimming took 5 bases from V and 5 from J; bases not matched to a gene: 8. Germline V CDR1 and CDR2: SGHKS, YYEKEE (reference sequence). In DNA, the CDR3 is TGTGCCAGCAGATTTCGGGGGACAGGGGGTTATGGCTACACCTTC. This encodes CASRFRGTGGYGYTF. Full variable domain (rest looked up from reference TRBV5-5 and TRBJ1-2): DAGVTQSPTHLIKTRGQQVTLRCSPISGHKSVSWYQQVLGQGPQFIFQYYEKEERGRGNFPDRFSARQFPNYSSELNVNALLLGDSALYLCASRFRGTGGYGYTFGSGTRLTVV.

This chain joins TRBV29-1 and TRBJ1-2, with D unclear. The CDR3 runs 12 residues. V was cut by 3 bases and J by 2 bases, with 7 bases left in between. Germline CDR1 SQVTM, CDR2 ANQGSEA. The CDR3 protein is CSVELWNYGYTF. CDR3 nucleotide sequence: TGCAGCGTTGAGTTGTGGAACTATGGCTACACCTTC.